This TCR beta chain originates from a study of blood T cell repertoires in COVID-19. Study at large: Whether acute or convalescent, the COVID-19 samples came from the United States, Italy and Spain. PBMCs, B-cell-depleted T cells, or T cells provided the cDNA or gDNA that made up the material.

The CDR3 totals 11 residues. The germline V gene has CDR1 DFQATT and CDR2 SNEGSKA (reference sequence). Deletions cut 5 bases from V and 1 base from J, with 5 bases between. As processed by the authors: Reference gene primer amplification gave nucleated cell count estimates. Using immunoSEQ multiplex PCR, the repertoire was profiled, and TCRdb retains in-frame clones only, with some absent. V, J and clone size are those of that table, while D and trimming were read from the DNA. The sample contains about 130,000 clones, 85% of which appear only once. This clone was detected once. The source material was peripheral blood. This TCR was sampled from an elderly woman with acute or convalescent COVID-19. The rearrangement uses TRBV20-1 and TRBJ1-1; D uncertain. The CDR3 nucleotides are TGCAGTGCTCCAGAGAACACTGAAGCTTTCTTT. Its protein product is CSAPENTEAFF.